The 5 T cell receptor beta chains reported below all come from one sample, sequenced in a study of radiotherapy plus CTLA-4 blockade in lung cancer. Assay: immunoSEQ multiplex PCR; the TCRdb copy retains only in-frame clones and omits some. The table includes about 85,000 clones, around 88% detected once. Source: peripheral blood, taken from a patient treated with radiotherapy plus ipilimumab. These receptors came from a human donor with non-small cell lung cancer who had a partial response to radiotherapy plus ipilimumab.

The gene calls are TRBV5-4 and TRBJ2-1; D may be TRBD1 (5 bases). The germline CDR1 and CDR2 sequences are SGHNT and YYREEE (reference sequence). The CDR3 has 16 amino acids. Trimming stripped 3 bases from V and 7 bases from J, with 20 bases between. Written as DNA, the CDR3 is TGTGCCAGCAGCTCCCAAAGCGCTCCGCCAGGGAATGAGCAGTTCTTC. This sequence encodes CASSSQSAPPGNEQFF.

V is TRBV19 and J is TRBJ2-7, with D tentatively TRBD2 (6 bases). Germline CDR1 reads LNHDA; CDR2 reads SQIVND (reference sequence). This CDR3 is built from 14 residues. V was clipped by 1 base and J by 3 bases, with 10 bases between them. The DNA of the CDR3 is TGTGCCAGTAGTATAGCGGGAGTCTTCTACGAGCAGTACTTC. Translation gives CASSIAGVFYEQYF.

CDR3 DNA: TGTGCCTGGAGTACTGGGACAGGGCTTCGGGGGACCTTC. Translated: CAWSTGTGLRGTF. The chain couples TRBV30 to TRBJ1-2; 9 nucleotides line up with TRBD1. Germline V gene sequence: CDR1 GTSNPN, CDR2 SVGIG (reference sequence). The CDR3 has 13 amino acids. V was clipped by 2 bases and J by 14 bases; unmatched bases: 12.

This clone was found a few times. The genes are TRBV2 and TRBJ2-7; no reliable D call. CDR3 size: 11 residues. V was pared by 6 bases and J by 3 bases, with 6 bases between. Germline CDR1 and CDR2: SNHLY and FYNNEI. The CDR3 DNA is TGTGCCAGCAGCCCTAACTACGAGCAGTACTTC. This gives the protein CASSPNYEQYF. The full variable domain, its missing parts supplied by reference TRBV2 and TRBJ2-7, is EPEVTQTPSHQVTQMGQEVILRCVPISNHLYFYWYRQILGQKVEFLVSFYNNEISEKSEIFDDQFSVERPDGSNFTLKIRSTKLEDSAMYFCASSPNYEQYFGPGTRLTVT.

The chain links TRBV7-9 to TRBJ1-5, with 8 positions matching TRBD1. The CDR3 has 16 residues. Germline values: CDR1 SEHNR, CDR2 FQNEAQ (reference sequence). Trimming removed 1 base from V and 3 bases from J; junction bases left unmatched: 5. The CDR3 region is CASSLESGGLNQPQHF. Here the CDR3 DNA reads TGTGCCAGCAGCTTAGAATCAGGGGGCCTCAATCAGCCCCAGCATTTT.